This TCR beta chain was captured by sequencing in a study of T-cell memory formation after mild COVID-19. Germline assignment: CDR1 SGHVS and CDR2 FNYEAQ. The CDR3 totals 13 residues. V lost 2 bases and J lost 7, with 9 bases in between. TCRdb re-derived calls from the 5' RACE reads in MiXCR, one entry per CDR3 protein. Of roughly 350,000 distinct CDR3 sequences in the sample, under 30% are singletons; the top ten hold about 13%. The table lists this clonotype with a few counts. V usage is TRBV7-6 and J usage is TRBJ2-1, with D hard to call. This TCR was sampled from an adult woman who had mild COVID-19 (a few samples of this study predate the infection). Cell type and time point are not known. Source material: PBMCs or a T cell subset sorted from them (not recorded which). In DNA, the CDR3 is TGTGCCAGCAGCTTATTCAGCCCGAATGAGCAGTTCTTC. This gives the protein CASSLFSPNEQFF.